This TCR beta chain was profiled in a study of T cells in Graves' hyperthyroidism and ophthalmopathy. Authors of the study amplified TCR beta CDR3 regions from RNA transcripts. The primer set for the first-round RT-PCR of the TCR CDR3 was HTBI. A single record per CDR3 protein comes from TCRdb applying MiXCR to the multiplex PCR reads. Here the sample spans roughly 500,000 distinct CDR3 sequences, 46% being singletons. Germline CDR1 reads LNHNV; CDR2 reads YYDKDF (reference sequence). The CDR3 has 14 amino acids. V dropped 3 bases and J dropped 8 bases, with 16 bases sitting between them. The J gene is TRBJ1-2, the V gene TRBV15; possible D gene TRBD1, 5 bases. The sample was peripheral blood or thyroid tissue (not recorded which). The sequence was obtained from an adult woman with Graves' disease, either hyperthyroidism or ophthalmopathy (not recorded which). In DNA form, the CDR3 reads TGTGCCACCAGCAGCTTAGAATCAGGGAGCGGCTACACCTTC. It encodes CATSSLESGSGYTF.